The 30 T cell receptor beta chains below were found in one sample sequenced in a study of T cells in Graves' hyperthyroidism and ophthalmopathy. Regions amplified from RNA transcripts were the TCR beta CDR3 regions. In the first-round RT-PCR of the TCR CDR3, the HTBI primer set was used. TCRdb re-called the multiplex PCR reads through MiXCR, storing one row per CDR3 protein. The repertoire holds 200,000 to 250,000 distinct CDR3 sequences, with roughly 17% as singletons. The specimen was blood. The receptors shown here come from a man between 50 and 59 years old with Graves' hyperthyroidism.

The chain links TRBV27 to TRBJ1-4; D is unclear. The CDR3 has 13 residues. V lost 3 bases and J 5 bases, leaving 7 bases between the germline ends. The V gene's germline CDR1 is MNHEY and CDR2 SMNVEV (reference sequence). The CDR3 loop reads CASSLTANEKLFF. In DNA form, the CDR3 reads TGTGCCAGCAGTTTGACGGCGAATGAAAAACTGTTTTTT.

The sample holds a few counts of this clonotype. The chain couples TRBV27 to TRBJ1-5, with D possibly TRBD1 on 6 matching bases. The CDR3 length is 13 residues. V shed 6 bases and J shed 3 bases, with 9 bases lying between them. Germline V gene lookup returns CDR1 MNHEY and CDR2 SMNVEV (reference sequence). The CDR3 bases are TGTGCCAGCAGGGGACACCCCAATCAGCCCCAGCATTTT. Amino acid sequence: CASRGHPNQPQHF.

This clonotype was counted at least ten times. The DNA of the CDR3 is TGTGCCAGCAGTGGGTCCAGGGGCCAGCCCCAGCATTTT. Translated: CASSGSRGQPQHF. The chain has TRBV2 and TRBJ1-5, with a possible D match to TRBD1 (6 bases). CDR3 length: 13 amino acids. Germline V lookup: CDR1 SNHLY, CDR2 FYNNEI. V was shortened by 4 bases and J by 7 bases, with 11 bases between the two germline ends.

This clonotype came up many times. The chain links TRBV10-3 to TRBJ2-5; TRBD2 might be the D (6 bases). The CDR3 is 14 amino acids. Trimming removed 7 bases from V and 2 bases from J, with 14 bases in between. Germline CDR1 reads ENHRY; CDR2 reads SYGVKD. The CDR3 sequence: CAINVGGVQETQYF. DNA of the CDR3: TGTGCCATCAATGTGGGGGGAGTTCAAGAGACCCAGTACTTC.

This clonotype was observed at least ten times. The gene calls are TRBV18 and TRBJ2-5; D perhaps matches TRBD1 (6 bases). V was shortened by 3 bases and J by 1 base, with 9 bases between the two germline ends. CDR1 and CDR2 from the germline V gene are KGHSH and LQKENI. The CDR3 runs 14 residues. CDR3 nucleotides: TGTGCCAGCTCACCTTGGGACACCCAAGAGACCCAGTACTTC. Protein product: CASSPWDTQETQYF.

The chain is built from TRBV24-1 and TRBJ1-5, with a possible D match to TRBD1 (6 bases). Germline V gene lookup returns CDR1 KGHDR and CDR2 SFDVKD. This CDR3 contains 16 residues. Trimming removed 4 bases from V and 0 bases from J, with 12 bases in between. The CDR3 region has the DNA TGTGCCACCAGTGACCTGGGACAAGTTAGCAATCAGCCCCAGCATTTT. It translates to CATSDLGQVSNQPQHF.

For this clonotype: One end of the junction does not line up with germline, which may come from a read error. The chain joins TRBV28 to TRBJ2-2; 7 nucleotides line up with TRBD1. CDR1 is MDHEN, CDR2 SYDVKM, per germline. The CDR3 contains 13 residues. The CDR3 protein is CASITGDTGELVF. Written as DNA, the CDR3 is TGTGCCAGCATAACAGGGGACACCGGGGAGCTGGTTTTT.

The sample holds many counts of this clonotype. V is TRBV12-3 or TRBV12-4 and J is TRBJ2-3; the D gene is possibly TRBD1 (6 bases). V was pared by 1 base and J by 4 bases, with 9 bases between. The CDR3 length is 14 residues. The CDR3 is CASSLDRVADTQYF. The CDR3 DNA is TGTGCCAGCAGTTTAGACAGGGTGGCAGATACGCAGTATTTT.

At least ten counts were recorded for this clonotype. The chain recombines TRBV28 with TRBJ1-1, with 8 bases aligning to TRBD1. Germline loops: CDR1 MDHEN, CDR2 SYDVKM. The CDR3 has 15 residues. V was clipped by 8 bases and J by 2 bases; unmatched bases: 10. The CDR3 is CASRTTGDLNTEAFF. The CDR3 DNA sequence: TGTGCCAGCCGAACGACAGGGGACCTTAACACTGAAGCTTTCTTT.

The rearrangement joins TRBV25-1 to TRBJ1-2; D not resolved. Trimming shortened V by 0 bases and J by 5 bases, and 4 bases separated the two germline ends. The CDR3 is 12 amino acids. Germline-derived CDR1 and CDR2 are MGHDK and SYGVNS. CDR3 region: CASSEYGYGYTF. In DNA form, the CDR3 reads TGTGCCAGCAGTGAATACGGGTATGGCTACACCTTC.

The rearrangement links TRBV10-3 to TRBJ2-5; 13 bases align to TRBD2. Germline V gives CDR1 ENHRY, CDR2 SYGVKD. The CDR3 contains 14 residues. J lost 4 bases, V lost 4 bases, and 0 bases had no gene match. The CDR3 DNA reads as TGTGCCATCAGTGGACTAGCGGGAGGAGAGACCCAGTACTTC. Translated: CAISGLAGGETQYF.

This clonotype was found many times. The V and J genes are TRBV6-1 and TRBJ2-7; 11 bases are shared with TRBD2. The CDR3 contains 15 residues. V lost 7 bases to trimming and J lost 7 bases; unmatched junction nucleotides: 12. CDR1 and CDR2 (germline): MNHNS, SASEGT. As DNA, the CDR3 is TGTGCCAGCATGTGGTGGCTAGCGGGAGGAGGTGAGCAGTACTTC. This gives the protein CASMWWLAGGGEQYF.

In DNA form, the CDR3 reads TGTGCCAGCAGCTATTGGACTAGCGGGAGTAGGACGCAGTATTTT. Translating it yields CASSYWTSGSRTQYF. The chain employs TRBV7-2 and TRBJ2-3; 13 nucleotides align to TRBD2. V shed 4 bases and J 9 bases; nucleotides not matched to a gene: 7. From germline, CDR1 is SGHTA and CDR2 FQGNSA. There are 15 residues in the CDR3.

This clonotype was recorded many times. V is TRBV2 and J is TRBJ2-1; 11 nucleotides line up with TRBD2. Trimming removed 6 bases from V and 5 bases from J; junction bases left unmatched: 6. This CDR3 is built from 15 residues. Germline-derived CDR1 and CDR2 are SNHLY and FYNNEI. CDR3 amino acids: CASRVGTSGNNEQFF. The CDR3 coding sequence is TGTGCCAGCAGAGTTGGGACTAGCGGAAACAATGAGCAGTTCTTC.

The genes are TRBV27 and TRBJ2-7, with D maybe TRBD1 (6 bases). Trimming shortened V by 4 bases and J by 1 base, and 8 bases separated the two germline ends. This CDR3 has 13 residues. The germline V gene encodes CDR1 MNHEY and CDR2 SMNVEV (reference sequence). The CDR3 reads CASSYTGSYEQYF. The DNA of the CDR3 is TGTGCCAGCAGTTATACAGGGTCCTACGAGCAGTACTTC.

The V and J genes are TRBV6-1 and TRBJ2-1; TRBD2 matches 10 bases. V trimming: 6 bases; J trimming: 7 bases; junction bases outside the gene matches: 9. Germline CDR1 MNHNS, CDR2 SASEGT. This CDR3 has 15 amino acids. The CDR3: CASRTAGGPVNEQFF. DNA for the CDR3: TGTGCCAGCAGAACAGCGGGAGGGCCGGTGAATGAGCAGTTCTTC.

V gene TRBV6-1 combines with J gene TRBJ2-7; 10 positions agree with TRBD2. There are 17 residues in the CDR3. V lost 5 bases, J lost 7 bases, and 17 bases stayed unmatched. Germline CDR1 MNHNS, CDR2 SASEGT. The CDR3: CASSHRSSGSPLGEQYF. In nucleotides, the CDR3 is TGTGCCAGCAGTCACCGTTCTAGCGGGAGCCCCTTGGGGGAGCAGTACTTC.

This chain links TRBV11-2 with TRBJ2-5; D possibly matches TRBD1 or TRBD2 (5 bases each). The CDR3 totals 14 residues. The germline V and J ends were trimmed by 2 bases and 5 bases, with 12 bases remaining between them. Germline V gene sequence: CDR1 SGHAT, CDR2 FQNNGV. CDR3 nucleotides: TGTGCCAGCAGCTTATCACGGGACGGGGAGACCCAGTACTTC. As protein: CASSLSRDGETQYF.

There are many counts of this clonotype. This sequence joins TRBV7-2 and TRBJ2-7; 9 bases match TRBD2. Germline CDR1 SGHTA, CDR2 FQGNSA. This CDR3 region has 14 residues. V was pared by 3 bases and J by 1 base, with 1 base of the junction left unmatched. The CDR3 DNA is TGTGCCAGCAGCTTTAGCGGGAGATCCTACGAGCAGTACTTC. It codes for CASSFSGRSYEQYF.

This clonotype was counted at least ten times. The chain employs TRBV2 and TRBJ1-3, with D uncertain. Trimming took off 4 bases at V and 1 base at J, with 5 bases between the two ends. Germline V gene sequence: CDR1 SNHLY, CDR2 FYNNEI. The length of the CDR3 is 13 residues. The CDR3 DNA reads TGTGCCAGCAGTGGAGAGTCTGGAAACACCATATATTTT. Translation gives CASSGESGNTIYF. Drawing the rest from reference TRBV2 and TRBJ1-3, the complete variable domain is EPEVTQTPSHQVTQMGQEVILRCVPISNHLYFYWYRQILGQKVEFLVSFYNNEISEKSEIFDDQFSVERPDGSNFTLKIRSTKLEDSAMYFCASSGESGNTIYFGEGSWLTVV.

V is TRBV6-2 or TRBV6-3 and J is TRBJ2-3; 10 bases are shared with TRBD1. The CDR3 runs 16 residues. The germline V gene has CDR1 MNHEY and CDR2 SVGEGT. V lost 3 bases and J lost 6; bases outside the gene matches: 9. The CDR3 here is CASSYIAGTGDDTQYF. CDR3 DNA: TGTGCCAGCAGTTATATTGCCGGGACAGGGGATGATACGCAGTATTTT.

This clonotype was found many times. The chain recombines TRBV28 with TRBJ2-4, with D unclear. Germline CDR1 is MDHEN and CDR2 is SYDVKM. The CDR3 runs to 15 residues. Trimming stripped 6 bases from V and 3 bases from J, with 15 bases between. Here the CDR3 DNA reads TGTGCCAGCAGGGGGATACGTCGCGGCAAAAACATTCAGTACTTC. It codes for CASRGIRRGKNIQYF. The complete variable domain, with remaining parts taken from reference TRBV28 and TRBJ2-4, reads DVKVTQSSRYLVKRTGEKVFLECVQDMDHENMFWYRQDPGLGLRLIYFSYDVKMKEKGDIPEGYSVSREKKERFSLILESASTNQTSMYLCASRGIRRGKNIQYFGAGTRLSVL.

The V call is TRBV27, the J call TRBJ2-2, with 11 bases aligning to TRBD2. In germline, CDR1 is MNHEY, CDR2 SMNVEV (reference sequence). The CDR3 sequence is 16 residues long. Trimming cost V 6 bases and J 7 bases; bases outside gene matches: 10. This chain's CDR3 is CASRRLAGMSDGELFF. As DNA, the CDR3 is TGTGCCAGCAGGAGACTAGCGGGGATGTCTGACGGGGAGCTGTTTTTT.

This clonotype has a count of ten or more. This chain connects TRBV27 to TRBJ1-1, with a tentative D call TRBD1 (5 bases). Trimming shortened V by 0 bases and J by 0 bases, and 11 bases separated the two germline ends. Germline assignment: CDR1 MNHEY and CDR2 SMNVEV (reference sequence). CDR3 length: 16 amino acids. The CDR3 bases are TGTGCCAGCAGTTTATCGATTCCGGGGGTGAACACTGAAGCTTTCTTT. Translated: CASSLSIPGVNTEAFF.

This clonotype has a count of ten or more. The rearrangement uses TRBV5-6 and TRBJ1-2; D unclear. Germline loops: CDR1 SGHDT, CDR2 YYEEEE. There are 13 residues in the CDR3. With 4 bases removed from V and 5 bases from J, the gap between germline ends came to 12 bases. CDR3 DNA sequence: TGTGCCAGCAGCCCATTTGACGGTTATGGCTACACCTTC. Amino acids: CASSPFDGYGYTF.

The chain uses TRBV27 and TRBJ2-1, with TRBD2 matching over 14 bases. Trimming cost V 3 bases and J 0 bases; bases outside gene matches: 1. The CDR3 runs to 17 residues. Germline CDR1 MNHEY, CDR2 SMNVEV (reference sequence). DNA for the CDR3: TGTGCCAGCAGTTTGGGGACTAGCGGGAGCTCCTACAATGAGCAGTTCTTC. It translates to CASSLGTSGSSYNEQFF.

This chain connects TRBV4-1 to TRBJ1-2; no firm D call. Trimming took 1 base from V and 6 from J, leaving 9 bases between them. CDR3 length equals 13 residues. Germline lookup yields CDR1 MGHRA and CDR2 YSYEKL. The CDR3 region has the DNA TGCGCCAGCAGCCAAGTAGGTCGGAATGGCTACACCTTC. This codes for CASSQVGRNGYTF.

The gene calls are TRBV9 and TRBJ2-1, with D perhaps matching TRBD1 (5 bases). CDR1 and CDR2 (germline): SGDLS, YYNGEE. V was pared by 3 bases and J by 0 bases, with 13 bases between. The CDR3 is 16 amino acids. The CDR3 is CASSAGLLNSYNEQFF. The CDR3 DNA sequence: TGTGCCAGCAGCGCAGGGCTCTTAAACTCCTACAATGAGCAGTTCTTC.

The chain uses TRBV20-1 and TRBJ2-7, with 9 positions matching TRBD2. The CDR3 is 15 residues long. Germline CDR1 is DFQATT and CDR2 is SNEGSKA (reference sequence). DNA of the CDR3: TGCAGCGACGAAAGGCGGGAGGGTAACTCCTACGAGCAGTACTTC. Translation: CSDERREGNSYEQYF.

This clonotype came up a few times. The rearrangement uses TRBV12-3 or TRBV12-4 and TRBJ2-7; D tentatively fits TRBD1 or TRBD2 (5 bases each). This CDR3 comprises 15 residues. Trimming removed 4 bases from V and 5 bases from J, with 18 bases in between. CDR3: CASSYKGRGAHEQYF. Here the CDR3 DNA reads TGTGCCAGCAGTTACAAGGGGCGAGGGGCTCACGAGCAGTACTTC.